This TCR beta chain was sequenced in a study of cytomegalovirus exposure and HLA in healthy donors. Looking at the study overall: Researchers found that 81% of 350 to 500 genotyped donors fell within the Caucasian-associated ancestry cluster.

The PCR was carried out with 60 Vbeta primers and 13 Jbeta primers. Using immunoSEQ multiplex PCR, the repertoire was profiled, and TCRdb retains in-frame clones only, with some absent. This table lists 35,000 to 50,000 clones. On this clone: The antigen remains undetermined.

Study findings and constraints: TCR beta V- and J-gene trimming was later associated with a missense DCLRE1C variant.

The germline CDR1 and CDR2 sequences are MNHNS and SASEGT. Trimming took off 1 base at V and 6 bases at J, with 11 bases between the two ends. The CDR3 has 14 amino acids. Sequencing used PBMCs. V and J are TRBV6-1 and TRBJ2-3, with D tentatively TRBD2 (6 bases). This sequence originates from a woman aged 25 to 39 in good health and CMV-seropositive. The CDR3 is CASSEGKGLDTQYF. CDR3 bases: TGTGCCAGCAGTGAAGGGAAGGGACTGGATACGCAGTATTTT.